This TCR beta chain was found in a study of blood T cell repertoires in COVID-19. Germline loops: CDR1 SGHAT, CDR2 FQNNGV. The CDR3 contains 13 residues. The V end was cut by 7 bases, the J end by 2 bases, with 6 bases between. The data were produced by immunoSEQ multiplex PCR, yet TCRdb's version contains in-frame clones alone and is incomplete. The profile shows approximately 200,000 clones, roughly 80% of them singletons. Sequences were obtained from peripheral blood. The TCR was taken from a woman aged 40 to 50 with COVID-19, enrolled during active disease. This sequence joins TRBV11-2 and TRBJ2-6, with D unresolved. CDR3 protein: CASTLTGANVLTF. CDR3 DNA sequence: TGTGCCAGCACCCTAACTGGGGCCAACGTCCTGACTTTC.